These 11 T cell receptor beta chains share one sample of origin, sequenced in a study of blood T cell repertoires in COVID-19. TCRdb's copy holds only in-frame clones and misses some; the assay was immunoSEQ multiplex PCR. The sample has about 74,000 clones, 90% seen once. The sequenced material came from peripheral blood. These receptors all stem from a human donor in a cohort sampled during active COVID-19.

This chain connects TRBV4-2 to TRBJ1-6; D gene uncertain. CDR3 size: 14 residues. Germline CDR1 reads LGHNA; CDR2 reads YNFKEQ. V lost 0 bases and J 7 bases, leaving 7 bases between the germline ends. The CDR3 spells CASSQDHRNSPLHF. CDR3 sequence (DNA): TGTGCCAGCAGCCAAGATCACAGAAATTCACCCCTCCACTTT.

The chain couples TRBV6-6 to TRBJ2-7; possibly TRBD1 or TRBD2 for D (6 bases each). The CDR3 is made up of 16 amino acids. Germline V gives CDR1 MNHNY, CDR2 SVGAGI (reference sequence). Trimming stripped 5 bases from V and 11 bases from J, with 28 bases between. In nucleotides, the CDR3 is TGTGCCAGCAGTCGGGGGCTCGTGGGGACTCCCACACCGAAGTACTTC. Protein: CASSRGLVGTPTPKYF.

The V gene is TRBV5-6, the J gene TRBJ2-2, with 7 bases fitting TRBD1. V lost 4 bases and J lost 5; bases outside the gene matches: 5. This CDR3 is 14 amino acids long. Germline-derived CDR1 and CDR2 are SGHDT and YYEEEE. The CDR3 protein is CASSEQGTTGELFF. CDR3 coding DNA: TGTGCCAGCAGCGAACAGGGGACAACCGGGGAGCTGTTTTTT.

This clone was counted a single time. The J gene is TRBJ2-1, the V gene TRBV7-2; possible D gene TRBD1, 6 bases. V shed 1 base and J shed 1 base, with 8 bases lying between them. CDR1 and CDR2 from the germline V gene are SGHTA and FQGNSA. This CDR3 has 15 amino acids. CDR3 bases: TGTGCCAGCAGCTTAGTTACAGGGTCCTACAATGAGCAGTTCTTC. It is translated as CASSLVTGSYNEQFF. Drawing the rest from reference TRBV7-2 and TRBJ2-1, the complete variable domain is GAGVSQSPSNKVTEKGKDVELRCDPISGHTALYWYRQSLGQGLEFLIYFQGNSAPDKSGLPSDRFSAERTGGSVSTLTIQRTQQEDSAVYLCASSLVTGSYNEQFFGPGTRLTVL.

This clone was seen just once. The chain links TRBV4-1 to TRBJ2-4; tentative D call: TRBD1 (5 bases). Deletions cut 0 bases from V and 3 bases from J, with 21 bases between. The germline V gene encodes CDR1 MGHRA and CDR2 YSYEKL. The CDR3 consists of 19 residues. The CDR3, as DNA: TGCGCCAGCAGCCAAGATCCTTTGCTAAGGGGCATCGACAAAAACATTCAGTACTTC. This translates into CASSQDPLLRGIDKNIQYF.

This clone has a handful of counts. The chain links TRBV7-9 to TRBJ2-2, with a weak D call TRBD1 (5 bases). The germline V gene encodes CDR1 SEHNR and CDR2 FQNEAQ (reference sequence). This CDR3 spans 15 amino acids. The V and J ends lost 2 bases and 1 base respectively, with 8 bases between them. For the CDR3, the DNA is TGTGCCAGCAGCTTAAGGGGCAGGAACACCGGGGAGCTGTTTTTT. Its protein product is CASSLRGRNTGELFF.

The chain carries TRBV7-2 and TRBJ1-1, with TRBD1 matching over 10 bases. Trimming removed 5 bases from V and 4 bases from J; junction bases left unmatched: 10. CDR1 is SGHTA and CDR2 is FQGNSA in the germline V gene. This CDR3 has 16 amino acids. The CDR3 nucleotides read TGTGCCAGCAGCGACAGAAGACAGGGGGCGCCCACTGAAGCTTTCTTT. Its protein is CASSDRRQGAPTEAFF.

The chain uses TRBV28 and TRBJ2-7, with a weak D call TRBD2 (6 bases). Trimming removed 1 base at V and 7 bases at J, with 14 bases between. Germline-derived CDR1 and CDR2 are MDHEN and SYDVKM. The CDR3 sequence is 14 residues long. The CDR3 region has the DNA TGTGCCAGCAGTTTATCGGGCGGGACGTCTGAGCAGTACTTC. Translation gives CASSLSGGTSEQYF.

The chain is built from TRBV28 and TRBJ2-3; TRBD1 aligns across 7 bases. Germline V gives CDR1 MDHEN, CDR2 SYDVKM. The V gene end was trimmed by 5 bases and the J gene end by 1 base; junction bases not matched to a gene: 6. The CDR3 is 15 residues long. CDR3 DNA: TGTGCCAGCAGTACCTGGGACAGCCGCACAGATACGCAGTATTTT. Translated: CASSTWDSRTDTQYF. Looking up the rest from reference TRBV28 and TRBJ2-3 gives the full variable domain: DVKVTQSSRYLVKRTGEKVFLECVQDMDHENMFWYRQDPGLGLRLIYFSYDVKMKEKGDIPEGYSVSREKKERFSLILESASTNQTSMYLCASSTWDSRTDTQYFGPGTRLTVL.

The chain employs TRBV4-3 and TRBJ2-2, with a tentative D call TRBD1 (5 bases). CDR3 length equals 15 residues. Germline-derived CDR1 and CDR2 are LGHNA and YSLEER. V shed 5 bases and J shed 6 bases, with 16 bases lying between them. CDR3 amino acids: CASSDPGIGAGELFF. The DNA of the CDR3 is TGCGCCAGCAGCGACCCAGGGATAGGGGCCGGGGAGCTGTTTTTT.

The chain carries TRBV4-3 and TRBJ1-6, with D hard to call. Between the trimmed V and J ends, which lost 3 bases and 4 bases, there was a span of 10 bases. Germline V gene lookup returns CDR1 LGHNA and CDR2 YSLEER. CDR3 size: 15 residues. As DNA, the CDR3 is TGCGCCAGCAGCCACGGGAGGAATTATAATTCACCCCTCCACTTT. Translating gives CASSHGRNYNSPLHF.